The TCR beta chain described here comes from a study of blood T cell repertoires in COVID-19. Here immunoSEQ multiplex PCR was the method, and the copy in TCRdb shows in-frame clones only, minus some. The top ten hold under 3% of the sample, which has roughly 260,000 clones, 91% seen once. The origin of this receptor is a person aged 18 to 29 with COVID-19, enrolled during active disease. The material sequenced was peripheral blood.

This chain's CDR3 is CAPGEGSVYNEQFF. CDR3 nucleotide sequence: TGTGCCCCCGGGGAGGGTTCGGTTTACAATGAGCAGTTCTTC. The chain couples TRBV27 to TRBJ2-1, with 7 nucleotides matching TRBD2. CDR1 and CDR2 (germline): MNHEY, SMNVEV (reference sequence). Trimming took 11 bases from V and 4 from J; bases not matched to a gene: 11. This CDR3 is 14 amino acids long.